Listed here are 20 T cell receptor beta chains from one sample, sequenced in a study of cytomegalovirus exposure and HLA in healthy donors. PCR involved 60 Vbeta and 13 Jbeta primers. Method: immunoSEQ multiplex PCR; TCRdb's copy keeps in-frame clones and lacks some. This sample has more than 95,000 clones, with 60% to 80% found just once. Sequencing was performed on PBMCs. These receptors all stem from a man aged 55 to 69 in good health and CMV-seropositive.

DNA of the CDR3: TGTGCCAGCTCACCCCCGAGGGGGACAGCCTCCTACGAGCAGTACTTC. This translates into CASSPPRGTASYEQYF. This sequence joins TRBV18 and TRBJ2-7, with TRBD1 identical over 7 bases. The CDR3 sequence is 16 residues long. V trimming: 3 bases; J trimming: 0 bases; junction bases outside the gene matches: 8. From germline, CDR1 is KGHSH and CDR2 LQKENI.

This chain connects TRBV7-2 to TRBJ2-2; TRBD1 might be the D (6 bases). The V end was cut by 8 bases, the J end by 1 base, with 8 bases between. Looked up from germline, CDR1 is SGHTA and CDR2 is FQGNSA. The CDR3 length is 13 residues. CDR3 sequence reads: CASGTRNTGELFF. In DNA form, the CDR3 reads TGTGCCAGCGGGACAAGGAACACCGGGGAGCTGTTTTTT.

This clone was counted a few times. The V and J genes are TRBV18 and TRBJ1-5; 8 nucleotides align to TRBD1. The CDR3 spans 14 residues. J gave up 7 bases and V 3 bases, and 5 bases lay outside the gene matches. Germline loops: CDR1 KGHSH, CDR2 LQKENI. CDR3 sequence reads: CASSPDRVRQPQHF. Written as DNA, the CDR3 is TGTGCCAGCTCACCGGACAGGGTGAGGCAGCCCCAGCATTTT.

This clone was found a few times. CDR3 residues: CASGLGRDSYNQPQHF. CDR3 coding DNA: TGTGCTAGTGGTTTGGGCCGGGACAGTTACAATCAGCCCCAGCATTTT. The rearrangement uses TRBV12-5 and TRBJ1-5; 7 positions agree with TRBD1. The CDR3 is 16 residues long. Germline V gene data show CDR1 as LGHNT and CDR2 as FRNRAP. The J segment lost 3 bases and the V segment lost 1 base, leaving 6 bases of the junction unmatched.

V usage is TRBV11-1 and J usage is TRBJ2-7; 10 positions match TRBD1. CDR3 length equals 15 residues. The V and J ends lost 5 bases and 2 bases, in that order; junction bases with no gene match: 6. The V gene's germline CDR1 is SGHAT and CDR2 FQDESV (reference sequence). For the CDR3, the DNA is TGTGCCAGCAGCCGAAGACAGGGGGCCCCCTACGAGCAGTACTTC. Its translation is CASSRRQGAPYEQYF.

The genes are TRBV28 and TRBJ1-2; 10 nucleotides line up with TRBD1. The CDR3 is made up of 16 amino acids. Germline V lookup: CDR1 MDHEN, CDR2 SYDVKM. V lost 5 bases, J lost 4 bases, and 10 bases stayed unmatched. This CDR3 reads CASSPSPGQGFYGYTF. The CDR3 region has the DNA TGTGCCAGCAGTCCTTCTCCGGGACAGGGGTTCTATGGCTACACCTTC.

The chain employs TRBV27 and TRBJ2-1; 10 bases map to TRBD2. Trimming removed 6 bases from V and 9 bases from J; junction bases left unmatched: 11. CDR1 and CDR2 from the germline V gene are MNHEY and SMNVEV (reference sequence). This CDR3 region has 15 residues. CDR3 loop: CASREELAGRTEQFF. DNA of the CDR3: TGTGCCAGCAGAGAGGAACTAGCGGGACGTACTGAGCAGTTCTTC.

A few counts support this clone. The J gene is TRBJ1-4, the V gene TRBV7-8; perhaps TRBD1 as D (6 bases). The CDR3 consists of 15 residues. Trimming removed 1 base from V and 4 bases from J, with 10 bases in between. Germline-derived CDR1 and CDR2 are SGHVS and FQNEAQ. DNA for the CDR3: TGTGCCAGCAGCTTAGGACCAGGGGTTAATGAAAAACTGTTTTTT. Translated, it gives CASSLGPGVNEKLFF. Full variable domain (remainder filled in from reference TRBV7-8 and TRBJ1-4): GAGVSQSPRYKVAKRGQDVALRCDPISGHVSLFWYQQALGQGPEFLTYFQNEAQLDKSGLPSDRFFAERPEGSVSTLKIQRTQQEDSAVYLCASSLGPGVNEKLFFGSGTQLSVL.

This chain uses TRBV15 with TRBJ1-5; tentatively, D is TRBD1 (6 bases). The germline V gene encodes CDR1 LNHNV and CDR2 YYDKDF (reference sequence). The CDR3 has 15 residues. V lost 3 bases and J lost 4, with 13 bases in between. The CDR3 loop reads CATSSQRGGNQPQHF. The CDR3, as DNA: TGTGCCACCAGCAGCCAGAGAGGGGGTAATCAGCCCCAGCATTTT. The full variable domain, in which reference TRBV15 and TRBJ1-5 provide the parts outside the CDR3, is DAMVIQNPRYQVTQFGKPVTLSCSQTLNHNVMYWYQQKSSQAPKLLFHYYDKDFNNEADTPDNFQSRRPNTSFCFLDIRSPGLGDTAMYLCATSSQRGGNQPQHFGDGTRLSIL.

The chain joins TRBV5-1 to TRBJ2-7; weak D call: TRBD2 (5 bases). CDR1 and CDR2 (germline): SGHRS, YFSETQ. This CDR3 has 13 residues. The V end lost 1 base, the J end lost 3 bases, and 8 bases lay between the germline ends. CDR3 amino acids: CASSLTGSYEQYF. CDR3 nucleotide sequence: TGCGCCAGCAGCTTGACGGGGAGCTACGAGCAGTACTTC.

V and J are TRBV6-1 and TRBJ1-1; 12 bases map to TRBD1. The CDR3 has 14 amino acids. Germline CDR1 and CDR2: MNHNS and SASEGT. With V trimmed by 7 bases and J by 6 bases, 6 bases remained unmatched. CDR3 in DNA: TGTGCCAGCACCACGGGACAGGGGGCCGCTGAAGCTTTCTTT. It translates to CASTTGQGAAEAFF.

The chain recombines TRBV7-2 with TRBJ1-5, with no clear D. Trimming cost V 5 bases and J 11 bases, with 19 bases left between them. This CDR3 comprises 14 residues. Germline V gives CDR1 SGHTA, CDR2 FQGNSA. This chain's CDR3 is CASSPRYSGGAQHF. CDR3 in DNA: TGTGCCAGCAGCCCGAGGTACTCCGGTGGAGCCCAGCATTTT.

The chain is built from TRBV7-6 and TRBJ1-4; tentative D call: TRBD1 (5 bases). The CDR3 covers 15 residues. The germline V and J ends were trimmed by 4 bases and 0 bases, with 9 bases remaining between them. Germline V CDR1 and CDR2: SGHVS, FNYEAQ. The CDR3 sequence: CASSSRDSTNEKLFF. The CDR3 DNA reads TGTGCCAGCAGCTCTCGGGACTCAACTAATGAAAAACTGTTTTTT.

On this clone itself: Compared with germline, one end of the junction differs, possibly owing to a read error. J is TRBJ2-5 and V is TRBV11-3, with 13 bases aligning to TRBD2. CDR3 length: 16 amino acids. Germline loops: CDR1 SGHNT, CDR2 YENEEA. This CDR3 reads CASSLEGTSGEETQYF. In DNA, the CDR3 is TGTGCCAGCAGCCTAGAGGGGACTAGCGGGGAAGAGACCCAGTACTTC.

The chain has TRBV5-1 and TRBJ1-2; 10 bases are a match to TRBD1. The CDR3 is 14 residues long. Germline assignment: CDR1 SGHRS and CDR2 YFSETQ. V was clipped by 0 bases and J by 7 bases; unmatched bases: 3. CDR3 nucleotides: TGCGCCAGCAGCTTGGAGGACAGGGGGTCTGGCTACACCTTC. Translating gives CASSLEDRGSGYTF. Full variable domain (rest looked up from reference TRBV5-1 and TRBJ1-2): KAGVTQTPRYLIKTRGQQVTLSCSPISGHRSVSWYQQTPGQGLQFLFEYFSETQRNKGNFPGRFSGRQFSNSRSEMNVSTLELGDSALYLCASSLEDRGSGYTFGSGTRLTVV.

The CDR3 reads CASSFRGPTGSEAFF. CDR3 nucleotides: TGTGCCAGCAGCTTTCGGGGACCGACAGGGTCCGAAGCTTTCTTT. The rearrangement joins TRBV7-8 to TRBJ1-1; 7 bases match TRBD1. The CDR3 totals 15 residues. V lost 3 bases, J lost 8 bases, and 12 bases stayed unmatched. CDR1 is SGHVS, CDR2 FQNEAQ, per germline.

The genes are TRBV10-1 and TRBJ2-1, with TRBD1 matching 11 bases. The CDR3 spans 14 residues. Unmatched junction bases numbered 4, after V lost 3 bases and J lost 9 bases. Germline CDR1 and CDR2: WNHNN and SYGVQD (reference sequence). CDR3: CASSEGTGGSEQFF. The CDR3 nucleotides read TGCGCCAGCAGTGAAGGGACAGGGGGTAGTGAGCAGTTCTTC.

CDR3 nucleotides: TGTGGGACAGGCGACTTAAAGGCCACTGAAGCTTTCTTT. This sequence encodes CGTGDLKATEAFF. The chain links TRBV10-3 to TRBJ1-1; 7 bases match TRBD1. CDR1 ENHRY and CDR2 SYGVKD come from the germline V gene. This CDR3 region has 13 residues.

The genes are TRBV4-1 and TRBJ2-1; D possibly corresponds to TRBD2 (5 bases). V shed 2 bases and J shed 8 bases, with 13 bases lying between them. Germline V CDR1 and CDR2: MGHRA, YSYEKL. The CDR3 has 14 amino acids. The CDR3 DNA follows: TGCGCCAGCAGCCAACGGGATGGGGTCCATGAGCAGTTCTTC. Amino acid sequence: CASSQRDGVHEQFF.

V usage is TRBV7-9 and J usage is TRBJ2-7, with 10 bases lining up with TRBD2. Losses at the gene ends were 6 bases for V and 6 bases for J; bases not matched to a gene: 8. Germline values: CDR1 SEHNR, CDR2 FQNEAQ (reference sequence). There are 14 residues in the CDR3. CDR3 sequence reads: CASRPTSGSSEQYF. In DNA, the CDR3 is TGTGCCAGCAGGCCGACTAGCGGGTCTTCCGAGCAGTACTTC.